Sequencing of this TCR beta chain was carried out in a study of T cells in Graves' hyperthyroidism and ophthalmopathy. In the study overall: The initial diagnosis was the point when peripheral blood was collected, ahead of any treatment.

Not enrolled were patients with uncontrolled infection, other autoimmune disease, pregnancy or lactation. From roughly 9.2 ml of fresh peripheral blood, PBMCs were isolated. The table lists this clonotype with a few counts. Its specificity is not known. General study findings and limits: Most expanded thyroid clonotypes above 0.001 recurred in blood.

Researchers amplified the TCR beta CDR3 regions from RNA transcripts. The TCR CDR3 was amplified in a first-round RT-PCR using the HTBI primer set. Each CDR3 protein gets one entry after TCRdb re-called the multiplex PCR reads with MiXCR. This sample has roughly 280,000 distinct CDR3 sequences, with about a sixth found just once. Source material: blood. This sequence was found in a woman in her sixties or seventies with Graves' ophthalmopathy.

CDR3 amino acids: CASSKGAGELFF. Written as DNA, the CDR3 is TGTGCCAGCAGTAAGGGTGCCGGGGAGCTGTTTTTT. This chain uses TRBV27 with TRBJ2-2, with D unclear. CDR3 length equals 12 residues. The germline V gene has CDR1 MNHEY and CDR2 SMNVEV (reference sequence). The V gene lost 5 bases and the J gene lost 6 bases, with 7 bases spanning the gap.